Detailed here is one T cell receptor (beta chain). Some clones are missing from TCRdb's copy, which holds only in-frame ones; the method was immunoSEQ multiplex PCR. Here the sample spans some 170,000 clones, about four fifths being singletons. This sample stems from a study of cytomegalovirus exposure and HLA in healthy donors. Germline-derived CDR1 and CDR2 are SNHLY and FYNNEI. V was cut by 7 bases and J by 0 bases, with 13 bases left in between. The CDR3 spans 14 residues. Sequenced: PBMCs. V usage is TRBV2 and J usage is TRBJ2-7; D might be TRBD1 (5 bases). The source is a man aged 25-45 years in good health and CMV-seropositive. This chain's CDR3 is CASKGIQSSYEQYF. The DNA for the CDR3 is TGTGCCAGCAAGGGGATTCAAAGCTCCTACGAGCAGTACTTC.